This T cell receptor beta chain originates from a study of blood T cells in healthy people across ages. A second about 7 to 11 cycle PCR used barcoded and J-beta primers. Each CDR3 protein gets one entry after TCRdb re-called the 5' RACE reads with MiXCR. The sample lists under 700,000 distinct CDR3 sequences; 24% were seen once. A note on this clonotype: Antigen specificity is unknown.

General observations from the study: For the donors, CMV status was unknown and possibly confounded expanded clonotype changes.

This sample was also put to use in a study of T cells of mothers and their children. That source reports: Six children, together with their three healthy Caucasian mothers, made up the donors. It was related mother-child pairs that showed slightly higher overlap than unrelated pairs, without reaching significance.

The sample taken for sequencing was blood. The sequence came from a boy between 5 and 17 years old in good health.

The CDR3 coding sequence is TGTGCCAGCAGCCCAAATACAGCAGTCCGCGCAGATACGCAGTATTTT. Protein sequence: CASSPNTAVRADTQYF. The V call is TRBV7-2, the J call TRBJ2-3; D ambiguous. CDR3 size: 16 residues. Germline assignment: CDR1 SGHTA and CDR2 FQGNSA. V gave up 5 bases and J gave up 4 bases, with 19 bases separating them.